This entry concerns a single TCR beta chain. What it binds is unknown. TCRdb's table, derived via immunoSEQ multiplex PCR, lists solely in-frame clones and lacks some. The sample has over 100,000 clones, more than 80% seen once. Per the germline V gene, CDR1 is SQVTM and CDR2 is ANQGSEA. The ends were cut back, 5 bases at V and 6 bases at J, with 11 bases in the middle. The CDR3 totals 12 residues. The sample is drawn from a study of graft-versus-host responses after intestinal transplantation. The sample in question was unstimulated CD4+ T cells sorted from spleen or lymph node cells, obtained before transplant. The rearrangement links TRBV29-1 to TRBJ2-1, with D possibly matching TRBD2 (5 bases). This TCR was sampled from a human donor who was the organ donor for an intestinal transplant. The CDR3 protein is CSVSGLSNEQFF. DNA of the CDR3: TGCAGCGTTAGCGGTCTTAGCAATGAGCAGTTCTTC.